These T cell receptor beta chains were read from a single sample in a study of shared clonotypes between healthy human individuals. The data were produced by immunoSEQ multiplex PCR, yet TCRdb's version contains in-frame clones alone and is incomplete. This sample carries 450,000 to 700,000 clones, about 95% of them seen once, and the ten largest clones take about 0.11%. The source material was naive CD8+ T cells sorted from blood. These receptors were obtained from a woman between 25 and 40 years old in good health. CDR3s include the opening cysteine and the closing phenylalanine or tryptophan. The D gene is left open where the match is weak. Expanded clones are given a class, and other clones once, few, many or no size at all.

length,J,D,V,size,DNA,CDR3
17,TRBJ2-2,NA,TRBV7-9,few,TGTGCCAGCAGCGGCCACGCTAGCGCCTCGAACACCGGGGAGCTGTTTTTT,CASSGHASASNTGELFF
15,TRBJ2-7,TRBD1,TRBV6-1,NA,TGTGCCAGCAGGGGCGTCCGGGACAGAGACTACGAGCAGTACTTC,CASRGVRDRDYEQYF
15,TRBJ2-1,NA,TRBV5-4,NA,TGTGCCAGCAGCTCAGGGGTAGGGATCTACAATGAGCAGTTCTTC,CASSSGVGIYNEQFF
16,TRBJ2-1,NA,TRBV28,once,TGTGCCAGCAGACGGGACCGCAAGTTCTTACAGGATGAGCAGTTCTTC,CASRRDRKFLQDEQFF
14,TRBJ2-1,NA,TRBV29-1,NA,TGCAGCGTTGAACGGGAGAGTTCCTACAATGAGCAGTTCTTC,CSVERESSYNEQFF
14,TRBJ1-1,TRBD1,TRBV2,NA,TGTGCCAGCAGTGCTGCGACAGGGGGCGTTGAAGCTTTCTTT,CASSAATGGVEAFF
15,TRBJ2-7,TRBD2,TRBV7-6,NA,TGTGCCAGCAGCTCAGGGACTAGCGGAGCCTACGAGCAGTACTTC,CASSSGTSGAYEQYF
15,TRBJ2-2,NA,TRBV4-1,NA,TGCGCCAGCAGCCCCCCTCGGGAGAACACCGGGGAGCTGTTTTTT,CASSPPRENTGELFF
15,TRBJ1-1,NA,TRBV11-2,NA,TGTGCCAGCAGCTTGGTGGAGGGAATCAACACTGAAGCTTTCTTT,CASSLVEGINTEAFF
14,TRBJ1-2,TRBD1,TRBV5-4,NA,TGTGCCAGCAGCTTGGACAGGGGCGGCTATGGCTACACCTTC,CASSLDRGGYGYTF
12,TRBJ2-7,NA,TRBV25-1,NA,TGTGCCAGCAGTGGGAGTATATACGAGCAGTACTTC,CASSGSIYEQYF
17,TRBJ2-3,NA,TRBV12-5,NA,TGTGCTAGTGCCCCCCCAGACTTCCAGTCTGGATCAGATACGCAGTATTTT,CASAPPDFQSGSDTQYF
14,TRBJ2-3,TRBD1,TRBV19,once,TGTGCCAGTAGTATACAGGGGGAGACAGATACGCAGTATTTT,CASSIQGETDTQYF
14,TRBJ2-7,TRBD1,TRBV27,once,TGTGCCAGCAGTTTCAGGACAGGGTCGTTCGAGCAGTACTTC,CASSFRTGSFEQYF
16,TRBJ2-5,TRBD2,TRBV5-4,NA,TGTGCCAGCAGCTTGGGCCTAGCGGGGCTCGGGGAGACCCAGTACTTC,CASSLGLAGLGETQYF
15,TRBJ2-1,TRBD2,TRBV4-1,NA,TGCGCCAGCAGCCAAGTAGCGGGAGTCCTCGATGAGCAGTTCTTC,CASSQVAGVLDEQFF
12,TRBJ2-5,NA,TRBV28,NA,TGTGCCAGCAGTTATCCCCAAGAGACCCAGTACTTC,CASSYPQETQYF
16,TRBJ1-1,NA,TRBV19,NA,TGTGCCAGTAGCCATGCAGGGGCCTACATGAACACTGAAGCTTTCTTT,CASSHAGAYMNTEAFF
15,TRBJ2-2,NA,TRBV29-1,NA,TGCAGCGTGGTAGTTCTTTGGGGCCCCACCGGGGAGCTGTTTTTT,CSVVVLWGPTGELFF
19,TRBJ2-3,TRBD2,TRBV19,NA,TGTGCCAGTAGTGTATCTCTTGCGGGAGGCCCTTTAAGCACAGATACGCAGTATTTT,CASSVSLAGGPLSTDTQYF
13,TRBJ2-7,NA,TRBV27,NA,TGTGCCAGCAGTTCCCCACTGGACCGAGAGCAGTACTTC,CASSSPLDREQYF
11,TRBJ1-4,NA,TRBV20-1,NA,TGCAGTGCTAGGGACTATGAAAAACTGTTTTTT,CSARDYEKLFF
15,TRBJ1-5,TRBD1,TRBV19,NA,TGTGCCAGTAGGACGGACAGGGAGGGCAATCAGCCCCAGCATTTT,CASRTDREGNQPQHF
14,TRBJ1-1,NA,TRBV6-4,NA,TGTGCCAGCAGTGACTCTAGCGGATCGTCTGAAGCTTTCTTT,CASSDSSGSSEAFF
13,TRBJ2-1,TRBD2,TRBV6-1,NA,TGTGCCAGTAGACTAGCGGATTACAATGAGCAGTTCTTC,CASRLADYNEQFF
15,TRBJ2-3,TRBD2,TRBV2,NA,TGTGCCAGCAGTCAGACTAGCGGGACTACAGATACGCAGTATTTT,CASSQTSGTTDTQYF
15,TRBJ2-7,TRBD2,TRBV27,NA,TGTGCCAGCAGTGCCGGACTAGCGGGGATCTACGAGCAGTACTTC,CASSAGLAGIYEQYF
13,TRBJ1-2,NA,TRBV12-2,NA,TGTGCAAGTCGCTTACTACAGGACTATGGCTACACCTTC,CASRLLQDYGYTF
15,TRBJ2-5,TRBD1,TRBV27,NA,TGTGCCAGCAGTGCCCGACAGGGGTGGGGAGAGACCCAGTACTTC,CASSARQGWGETQYF
15,TRBJ1-5,TRBD1,TRBV7-9,NA,TGTGCCAGCAGCAATAGGGACAGCGGGAGCCAGCCCCAGCATTTT,CASSNRDSGSQPQHF
15,TRBJ2-2,NA,TRBV19,NA,TGTGCCAGTAGTATCATCTTCGCGAACACCGGGGAGCTGTTTTTT,CASSIIFANTGELFF
15,TRBJ1-1,NA,TRBV19,NA,TGTGCCAGTAGCCACTCCCAGGGGAGATACGCTGAAGCTTTCTTT,CASSHSQGRYAEAFF
15,TRBJ1-6,TRBD1,TRBV5-6,NA,TGTGCCAGCAGCGTTGACAGGGTTGGCGATTCACCCCTCCACTTT,CASSVDRVGDSPLHF
17,TRBJ2-1,TRBD2,TRBV27,NA,TGTGCCAGCAGTTTACAAGAGCTAGCGGGAGTTGGGGATGAGCAGTTCTTC,CASSLQELAGVGDEQFF
11,TRBJ1-2,NA,TRBV29-1,NA,TGCAGCGTTGGACAGAACTATGGCTACACCTTC,CSVGQNYGYTF
14,TRBJ2-7,TRBD1,TRBV19,NA,TGTGCCAGTGGGGCGGGACAGGCGATCTACGAGCAGTACTTC,CASGAGQAIYEQYF
15,TRBJ1-5,NA,TRBV11-2,NA,TGTGCCAGCAGCCAGGGGCGGAGTTACAATCAGCCCCAGCATTTT,CASSQGRSYNQPQHF
14,TRBJ2-3,NA,TRBV29-1,NA,TGCAGCGGTGATACAGGGAAAAGGGCAGATACGCAGTATTTT,CSGDTGKRADTQYF
14,TRBJ1-2,NA,TRBV9,NA,TGTGCCAGCAGCGTAGCGGGAGGGTTTGGTGGCTACACCTTC,CASSVAGGFGGYTF
15,TRBJ2-2,NA,TRBV21-1,NA,TGTGCCAGCAGCAAAGAGAGGGGACGTACCGGGGAGCTGTTTTTT,CASSKERGRTGELFF
14,TRBJ2-7,TRBD1,TRBV6-5,NA,TGTGCCAGCAGTGTCACAGGGGAATCCTACGAGCAGTACTTC,CASSVTGESYEQYF
15,TRBJ1-2,TRBD1,TRBV10-2,NA,TGCGCCAGCAGTGAAAGTCAGGGGGCGTACTATGGCTACACCTTC,CASSESQGAYYGYTF
17,TRBJ2-7,TRBD2,TRBV30,once,TGTGCCTGGAGTGTAGGGGAGGGCCATTGGAGATCCTACGAGCAGTACTTC,CAWSVGEGHWRSYEQYF
12,TRBJ2-7,NA,TRBV7-8,NA,TGTGCCAGCAGCTATCGGGAAGCCGAGCAGTACTTC,CASSYREAEQYF
14,TRBJ2-3,TRBD1,TRBV27,NA,TGTGCCAGCACCCCCCACAGGGGCCCAGATACGCAGTATTTT,CASTPHRGPDTQYF
16,TRBJ2-1,TRBD2,TRBV7-8,NA,TGTGCCAGCAGCTTAGGGGGACTAGAAGGGGCCCATGAGCAGTTCTTC,CASSLGGLEGAHEQFF
14,TRBJ1-1,NA,TRBV19,NA,TGTGCCAGTAGTCCGGGACATCCGAACACTGAAGCTTTCTTT,CASSPGHPNTEAFF
12,TRBJ1-4,NA,TRBV10-3,NA,TGTGCCATCAGTAGGGGTGGAGAAAAACTGTTTTTT,CAISRGGEKLFF
17,TRBJ2-7,TRBD2,TRBV4-2,NA,TGTGCCAGCAGCCAAGGACTAGCGGGAGCCGTCTCCTACGAGCAGTACTTC,CASSQGLAGAVSYEQYF
13,TRBJ2-1,NA,TRBV4-1,NA,TGCGCCAGCAGTGAGACCGGAGACCATGAGCAGTTCTTC,CASSETGDHEQFF
14,TRBJ2-4,NA,TRBV7-3,NA,TGTGCCAGCAGCGCCCAAGACGGGGAAAACATTCAGTACTTC,CASSAQDGENIQYF
16,TRBJ2-7,NA,TRBV27,NA,TGTGCCAGCAGTTTATCCCCCCCGGGATCGATTTACGAGCAGTACTTC,CASSLSPPGSIYEQYF
17,TRBJ2-7,TRBD2,TRBV7-8,NA,TGTGCCAGCAGCTTAGGAGGTTGGACTAGCGAGCACTACGAGCAGTACTTC,CASSLGGWTSEHYEQYF
13,TRBJ1-1,TRBD1,TRBV27,NA,TGTGCCAGCAGTCCGGGACAGGGGGCTGAAGCTTTCTTT,CASSPGQGAEAFF
11,TRBJ2-7,NA,TRBV27,NA,TGTGCCAGCAGTTCGGTTCACGAGCAGTACTTC,CASSSVHEQYF
15,TRBJ1-5,NA,TRBV4-1,NA,TGCGCCAGCAGCCAAGACCGTGGATGGGCACAGCCCCAGCATTTT,CASSQDRGWAQPQHF
14,TRBJ1-1,NA,TRBV10-3,NA,TGTGCCATCAGGGCCCAGGTTTCGAACACTGAAGCTTTCTTT,CAIRAQVSNTEAFF
13,TRBJ2-7,NA,TRBV25-1,NA,TGTGCCAGCAGTGAAGGGCGAGGCTACGAGCAGTACTTC,CASSEGRGYEQYF
15,TRBJ2-7,NA,TRBV7-2,NA,TGTGCCAGCAGCCCCCTACCCCGGACAAGGTACGAGCAGTACTTC,CASSPLPRTRYEQYF